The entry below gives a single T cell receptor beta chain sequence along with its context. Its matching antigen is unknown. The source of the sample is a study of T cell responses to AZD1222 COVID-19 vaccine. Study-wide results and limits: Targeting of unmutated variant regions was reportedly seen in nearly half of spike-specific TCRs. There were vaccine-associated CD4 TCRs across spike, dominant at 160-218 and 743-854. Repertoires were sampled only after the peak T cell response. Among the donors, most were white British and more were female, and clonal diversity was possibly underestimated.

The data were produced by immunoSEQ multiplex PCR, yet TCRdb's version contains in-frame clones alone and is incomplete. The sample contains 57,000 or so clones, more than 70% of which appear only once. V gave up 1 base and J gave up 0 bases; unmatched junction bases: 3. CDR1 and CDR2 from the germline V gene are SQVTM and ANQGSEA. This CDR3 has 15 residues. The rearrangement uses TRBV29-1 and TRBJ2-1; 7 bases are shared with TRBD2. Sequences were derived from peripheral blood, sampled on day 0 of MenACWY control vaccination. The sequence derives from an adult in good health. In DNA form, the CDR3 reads TGCAGCGTTGAAGGGCCTAGCGGCTCCTACAATGAGCAGTTCTTC. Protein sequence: CSVEGPSGSYNEQFF.